One sample yielded the 26 T cell receptor beta chains listed below, sequenced in a study of beta chain features in type 1 diabetes (dated by TCRdb to between 2018 and 2020). Results and caveats for the whole study, not just this receptor: Type 1 diabetes patients showed a moderate but significant shortening of TCRB CDR3 length in all four CD4+ subsets.

These receptors' targets are unknown. Preparation of the library involved the immunoSEQ multiplex PCR assay. All of the isolated RNA was reverse transcribed with the High Capacity cDNA Reverse Transcription Kit, so expressed TCRB transcripts were sequenced. TCRdb took this table from immuneACCESS and kept in-frame rearrangements with V and J called. Such tables lack part of the clones; where checked against another copy, unresolved V genes explain under half of the gap, and the rest is unexplained. Here the sample has around 44,000 clones; 66% occur a single time. 2% to 2.5% of the sample rests with the top ten. The sequencing sample was made of Tregs from blood. The label giving this sample's cell subset or site can be read as: regulatory CD4+ T cells. The receptors were sampled from a woman younger than 30 with type 1 diabetes.

The chain uses TRBV28 and TRBJ2-1, with D possibly TRBD2 on 6 matching bases. Trimming pared 6 bases from V and 3 bases from J, leaving 18 bases between. The CDR3 totals 16 residues. Germline CDR1 MDHEN, CDR2 SYDVKM. CDR3 loop: CASRKPPGAYYNEQFF. The CDR3 DNA reads as TGTGCCAGCAGAAAGCCTCCGGGAGCCTACTACAATGAGCAGTTCTTC.

Only a few counts were recorded for this clone. V and J are TRBV7-2 and TRBJ2-1; 11 bases are shared with TRBD2. Germline V gives CDR1 SGHTA, CDR2 FQGNSA. The ends lost 5 bases at V and 8 bases at J; junction bases unmatched: 5. The CDR3 runs to 14 residues. CDR3 sequence: CASSMTSGIDEQFF. DNA of the CDR3: TGTGCCAGCAGCATGACTAGCGGGATCGATGAGCAGTTCTTC. The variable domain in full, completed from reference TRBV7-2 and TRBJ2-1, reads GAGVSQSPSNKVTEKGKDVELRCDPISGHTALYWYRQSLGQGLEFLIYFQGNSAPDKSGLPSDRFSAERTGGSVSTLTIQRTQQEDSAVYLCASSMTSGIDEQFFGPGTRLTVL.

The chain joins TRBV5-6 to TRBJ1-3; possible D gene TRBD1, 5 bases. This CDR3 spans 15 amino acids. The ends were cut back, 4 bases at V and 4 bases at J, with 15 bases in the middle. The germline CDR1 and CDR2 sequences are SGHDT and YYEEEE. The CDR3: CASSPLWGEGNTIYF. The CDR3 bases are TGTGCCAGCAGCCCCCTTTGGGGGGAAGGAAACACCATATATTTT.

This chain uses TRBV18 with TRBJ2-3; 11 bases agree with TRBD2. Trimming took 6 bases from V and 2 from J; bases not matched to a gene: 10. CDR1 KGHSH and CDR2 LQKENI come from the germline V gene. The CDR3 spans 17 residues. The CDR3 sequence is CASSRRTSGLNTDTQYF. CDR3 DNA: TGTGCCAGCTCCCGACGGACTAGCGGGTTGAACACAGATACGCAGTATTTT.

This clone was picked up one time. This rearrangement joins TRBV12-5 to TRBJ1-2; 7 bases fit TRBD1. The CDR3 length is 15 residues. CDR1 is LGHNT, CDR2 FRNRAP, per germline. V lost 5 bases and J lost 4; bases outside the gene matches: 10. DNA of the CDR3: TGTGCTAGTGGTACCCGGACAGGCTCATCCTATGGCTACACCTTC. As protein: CASGTRTGSSYGYTF.

V usage is TRBV2 and J usage is TRBJ2-1, with 11 nucleotides matching TRBD2. The CDR3 consists of 13 residues. The germline gives CDR1 SNHLY, CDR2 FYNNEI. Trimming took 11 bases from V and 6 from J; bases not matched to a gene: 6. CDR3 region: CAGRLAGRNEQFF. As DNA, the CDR3 is TGTGCCGGTAGACTAGCGGGGCGCAATGAGCAGTTCTTC.

The CDR3 spells CASSWASGTMYEQYF. As DNA, the CDR3 is TGTGCCAGCAGCTGGGCTAGCGGAACCATGTACGAGCAGTACTTC. This chain joins TRBV5-4 and TRBJ2-7; 7 nucleotides align to TRBD2. Germline CDR1 reads SGHNT; CDR2 reads YYREEE (reference sequence). CDR3 length: 15 residues. V shed 3 bases and J 4 bases; nucleotides not matched to a gene: 10.

The chain has TRBV5-6 and TRBJ1-6; no clear D. V lost 0 bases and J lost 7, with 5 bases in between. The CDR3 runs 13 residues. The germline V gene encodes CDR1 SGHDT and CDR2 YYEEEE. This CDR3 reads CASSLDPNSPLHF. CDR3 nucleotide sequence: TGTGCCAGCAGCTTGGATCCGAATTCACCCCTCCACTTT.

This sequence joins TRBV7-2 and TRBJ2-7; D perhaps matches TRBD1 (5 bases). With 5 bases removed from V and 6 bases from J, the gap between germline ends came to 17 bases. Germline V CDR1 and CDR2: SGHTA, FQGNSA. The CDR3 is 14 amino acids. DNA of the CDR3: TGTGCCAGCAGCAAATCGTCCAGGGTTTCCGAGCAGTACTTC. This translates into CASSKSSRVSEQYF.

This chain joins TRBV7-8 and TRBJ2-1; 11 nucleotides align to TRBD1. CDR3 length equals 15 residues. V lost 4 bases and J lost 6; bases outside the gene matches: 5. Germline CDR1 is SGHVS and CDR2 is FQNEAQ. The CDR3 DNA is TGTGCCAGCAGCTCCCGGGACAGGGGGATCAATGAGCAGTTCTTC. Its translation is CASSSRDRGINEQFF.

This sequence joins TRBV6-5 and TRBJ2-5; a weak D match, TRBD2 (5 bases). The J call could be wrong; TRBJ2-7 is a better fit for the DNA end. Germline values: CDR1 MNHEY, CDR2 SVGAGI. This CDR3 spans 14 amino acids. The chain's CDR3 is CASRPRGSSYEQYF. CDR3 sequence (DNA): TGTGCCAGCAGACCCCGGGGTAGTTCCTACGAGCAGTACTTC.

The chain employs TRBV4-3 and TRBJ2-4, with D possibly being TRBD2 (6 bases). Germline V CDR1 and CDR2: LGHNA, YSLEER. V gave up 4 bases and J gave up 7 bases, with 11 bases separating them. This CDR3 region has 13 residues. The DNA for the CDR3 is TGCGCCAGCAGCCCGCCGGGGGTCAACATTCAGTACTTC. This translates into CASSPPGVNIQYF.

V gene TRBV19 combines with J gene TRBJ1-6, with D unclear. V dropped 4 bases and J dropped 9 bases, with 13 bases sitting between them. CDR1 is LNHDA and CDR2 is SQIVND in the germline V gene (reference sequence). The CDR3 loop spans 14 amino acids. DNA of the CDR3: TGTGCCAGTAGTACAGACGGGGTATTTTCACCCCTCCACTTT. It specifies CASSTDGVFSPLHF. The full variable domain, in which reference TRBV19 and TRBJ1-6 provide the parts outside the CDR3, is DGGITQSPKYLFRKEGQNVTLSCEQNLNHDAMYWYRQDPGQGLRLIYYSQIVNDFQKGDIAEGYSVSREKKESFPLTVTSAQKNPTAFYLCASSTDGVFSPLHFGNGTRLTVT.

This chain connects TRBV5-6 to TRBJ2-7, with D perhaps matching TRBD1 (5 bases). CDR1 SGHDT and CDR2 YYEEEE come from the germline V gene. The V and J ends lost 4 bases and 6 bases respectively, with 17 bases between them. The CDR3 contains 14 residues. CDR3 nucleotides: TGTGCCAGCAGCCCAGGGTTAATAGTCTCCGAGCAGTACTTC. Amino acid sequence: CASSPGLIVSEQYF. Together with reference TRBV5-6 and TRBJ2-7, the CDR3 gives the full variable domain: DAGVTQSPTHLIKTRGQQVTLRCSPKSGHDTVSWYQQALGQGPQFIFQYYEEEERQRGNFPDRFSGHQFPNYSSELNVNALLLGDSALYLCASSPGLIVSEQYFGPGTRLTVT.

Judged by abundance, this clone is large. The chain carries TRBV7-2 and TRBJ2-1, with a possible D match to TRBD2 (5 bases). The CDR3 is 12 amino acids. CDR1 and CDR2 from the germline V gene are SGHTA and FQGNSA. V lost 5 bases, J lost 8 bases, and 10 bases lay in between. The CDR3 bases are TGTGCCAGCAGCCCCCCAGCGGATGAGCAGTTCTTC. It is translated as CASSPPADEQFF.

V gene TRBV15 combines with J gene TRBJ2-1; TRBD2 aligns across 8 bases. The trim removed 3 bases at V and 2 bases at J, leaving 6 bases unmatched. The CDR3 length is 16 residues. Germline V gene data show CDR1 as LNHNV and CDR2 as YYDKDF (reference sequence). The CDR3 loop reads CATSSSKRGPYNEQFF. The DNA of the CDR3 is TGTGCCACCAGCAGCTCCAAGCGGGGGCCCTACAATGAGCAGTTCTTC.

J is TRBJ2-7 and V is TRBV5-8, with 11 nucleotides matching TRBD2. The CDR3 runs to 16 residues. Germline V gene data show CDR1 as SGHTS and CDR2 as YDEGEE. V gave up 4 bases and J gave up 4 bases; unmatched junction bases: 10. CDR3 residues: CASSLSTSGNVYEQYF. The CDR3 DNA sequence: TGTGCCAGCAGCCTTTCGACTAGCGGGAACGTTTACGAGCAGTACTTC.

The V and J genes are TRBV5-3 and TRBJ1-2, with D hard to call. TRBV5-3 is treated as an ORF (open reading frame) with a function not yet certain. V lost 1 base to trimming and J lost 0 bases, with 4 bases between them. The CDR3 contains 13 residues. The chain's CDR3 is CARSLTANYGYTF. The CDR3 nucleotides read TGTGCCAGAAGCTTGACAGCTAACTATGGCTACACCTTC.

This clone was detected a few times. The chain employs TRBV4-2 and TRBJ2-1; D is perhaps TRBD2 (5 bases). The V and J ends lost 0 bases and 12 bases respectively, with 21 bases between them. Germline values: CDR1 LGHNA, CDR2 YNFKEQ. The CDR3 has 16 residues. The CDR3 DNA sequence: TGTGCCAGCAGCCAAGATTGGTTAGCGCGGTACGCGAGGCAGTTCTTC. It translates to CASSQDWLARYARQFF.

The CDR3 coding sequence is TGTGCCAGCAGTTTATTGGGACTAGGTAATGAGCAGTTCTTC. This gives the protein CASSLLGLGNEQFF. The rearrangement uses TRBV27 and TRBJ2-1, with 8 bases identical to TRBD2. This CDR3 region has 14 residues. The V gene end was trimmed by 1 base and the J gene end by 7 bases; junction bases not matched to a gene: 3. Germline CDR1 is MNHEY and CDR2 is SMNVEV (reference sequence).

The chain carries TRBV29-1 and TRBJ1-1, with D unclear. CDR1 is SQVTM and CDR2 is ANQGSEA in the germline V gene. CDR3 length: 14 amino acids. With 4 bases removed from V and 4 bases from J, the gap between germline ends came to 16 bases. CDR3 loop: CSVVGVWTATEAFF. In nucleotides, the CDR3 is TGCAGCGTTGTCGGGGTATGGACGGCCACTGAAGCTTTCTTT.

This clone was recorded once. As DNA, the CDR3 is TGTGCCAGCAGCGCCCGTTTGACTAGCGGGAGCGATGAGCAGTTCTTC. It translates to CASSARLTSGSDEQFF. This chain joins TRBV9 and TRBJ2-1; 12 nucleotides line up with TRBD2. With V trimmed by 3 bases and J by 8 bases, 9 bases remained unmatched. Per the germline V gene, CDR1 is SGDLS and CDR2 is YYNGEE. CDR3 size: 16 residues.

The chain couples TRBV27 to TRBJ1-1, with D perhaps TRBD1 (6 bases). The V and J ends lost 5 bases and 1 base respectively, with 14 bases between them. CDR3 length: 15 amino acids. The germline gives CDR1 MNHEY, CDR2 SMNVEV (reference sequence). CDR3 coding DNA: TGTGCCAGCAGTCAAGGACAGTTAAGGAACACTGAAGCTTTCTTT. Residues: CASSQGQLRNTEAFF.

The J gene is TRBJ1-2, the V gene TRBV7-9; 10 bases map to TRBD1. Per germline, CDR1 SEHNR and CDR2 FQNEAQ (reference sequence). V lost 5 bases and J lost 3; bases outside the gene matches: 3. CDR3 length: 14 amino acids. The CDR3 region has the DNA TGTGCCAGCAGCCTGGACAGGGGGGACTATGGCTACACCTTC. Its translation is CASSLDRGDYGYTF.

This chain joins TRBV10-3 and TRBJ2-3, with 8 bases that match TRBD1. Germline CDR1 ENHRY, CDR2 SYGVKD. The CDR3 spans 14 residues. J was trimmed by 6 bases and V by 6 bases; bases with no gene match: 8. CDR3: CAIRGGQAGDTQYF. The CDR3 DNA sequence: TGTGCCATCAGGGGGGGACAGGCAGGGGATACGCAGTATTTT.

This chain uses TRBV6-5 with TRBJ2-7; 7 bases line up with TRBD2. V lost 7 bases and J lost 0; bases outside the gene matches: 6. The CDR3 consists of 14 residues. Germline V gene lookup returns CDR1 MNHEY and CDR2 SVGAGI. For the CDR3, the DNA is TGTGCCAGCAACAGAGCGGGGTCCTCCTACGAGCAGTACTTC. Its translation is CASNRAGSSYEQYF.